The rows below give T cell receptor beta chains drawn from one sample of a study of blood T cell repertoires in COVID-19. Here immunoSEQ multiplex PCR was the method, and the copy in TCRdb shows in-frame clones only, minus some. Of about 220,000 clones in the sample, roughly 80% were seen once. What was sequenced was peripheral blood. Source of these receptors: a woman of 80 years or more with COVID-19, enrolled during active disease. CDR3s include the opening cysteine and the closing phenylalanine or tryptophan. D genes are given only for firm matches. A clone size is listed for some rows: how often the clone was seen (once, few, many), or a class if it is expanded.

TGTGCCAGCAGCCAAGCGGGGGGACCGTTAATTACGCAGTATTTT	CASSQAGGPLITQYF	TRBD2	.	TRBV3-1/TRBV3-2	TRBJ2-3
TGTGCCAGCAGCCCACCCGGGACAGGGGGAGAGACCCAGTACTTC	CASSPPGTGGETQYF	TRBD1	few	TRBV11-2	TRBJ2-5
TGTGCCAGCAGGAACCCGGGACTAGCGGGACAAGAGACCCAGTACTTC	CASRNPGLAGQETQYF	TRBD2	.	TRBV2	TRBJ2-5
TGTGCCAGCAGTGGACGAGGGGGCAGAGAAGCTTTCTTT	CASSGRGGREAFF	TRBD1	.	TRBV2	TRBJ1-1
TGTGCCAGCAGCCTAGGCGACACTGAAGCTTTCTTT	CASSLGDTEAFF	.	.	TRBV11-2	TRBJ1-1
TGTGCCAGCAGTCAGGACAGGGTCAATCAGCCCCAGCATTTT	CASSQDRVNQPQHF	TRBD1	.	TRBV6-2/TRBV6-3	TRBJ1-5
TGTGCCAGCAGCTTAGCCGGGACAGGGGGCAGAGAGACCCAGTACTTC	CASSLAGTGGRETQYF	TRBD1	.	TRBV5-4	TRBJ2-5
TGCGCCAGCAGCTTGGGAACAGGGGGTGTCTATGGCTACACCTTC	CASSLGTGGVYGYTF	TRBD1	.	TRBV5-1	TRBJ1-2
TGTGCCAGCAGAGTGACAGGGCAGATGGGGTCCAATGAGCAGTTCTTC	CASRVTGQMGSNEQFF	TRBD1	.	TRBV2	TRBJ2-1
TGTGCCAGCAGCCTACCGCTAGCGCTCTCCTACAATGAGCAGTTCTTC	CASSLPLALSYNEQFF	.	.	TRBV28	TRBJ2-1
TGTGCCAGTGGGACTAGCGGAATAACCGGGGAGCTGTTTTTT	CASGTSGITGELFF	TRBD2	.	TRBV19	TRBJ2-2
TGTGCCAGCAGCTTGCAAGGACAGAAATTGAAATGGGAAAAACTGTTTTTT	CASSLQGQKLKWEKLFF	.	.	TRBV5-6	TRBJ1-4
TGCGCCAGCAGCCCGAAACCGAATGACAGGGTCTGGGGTGGCGTCCAAGAGACCCAGTACTTC	CASSPKPNDRVWGGVQETQYF	TRBD1	.	TRBV5-1	TRBJ2-5
TGTGCCAGCAGCGCCCCTGGGACAGGGGGGGCTGGAAACACCATATATTTT	CASSAPGTGGAGNTIYF	TRBD1	.	TRBV5-4	TRBJ1-3
TGTGCCAGCACCAAAACGGGAGGGGGCAATGAGCAGTTCTTC	CASTKTGGGNEQFF	TRBD2	.	TRBV5-4	TRBJ2-1
TGTGCCAGCAGCCAACATAGCGGGGGGGCCGACGAGCAGTACTTC	CASSQHSGGADEQYF	TRBD2	.	TRBV28	TRBJ2-7
TGTGCCAGCTCACCACCGGTGGGGGACAGACCCACTAACTATGGCTACACCTTC	CASSPPVGDRPTNYGYTF	TRBD1	.	TRBV18	TRBJ1-2
TGTGCCAGTAGCCCCGACAGGGCAGGCACAGATACGCAGTATTTT	CASSPDRAGTDTQYF	TRBD1	.	TRBV19	TRBJ2-3
TGCGCCAGCAGCCTGGACAGGGGGGATCACTATGGCTACACCTTC	CASSLDRGDHYGYTF	TRBD1	.	TRBV5-1	TRBJ1-2
TGTGCCACCAGTGATTTGCAGCAGGGTTCGGTTGTAGGTGAAGCTTTCTTT	CATSDLQQGSVVGEAFF	.	.	TRBV24-1	TRBJ1-1
TGTGCCAGCAGTTACGAATTTGGAGTCGGGGAAGCTTTCTTT	CASSYEFGVGEAFF	.	.	TRBV6-5	TRBJ1-1
TGTGCCAGCTCACCGTATGGAGGGATAGCTTTCTTT	CASSPYGGIAFF	.	.	TRBV18	TRBJ1-1
TGTGCCAGCACCCCCCATGGGGGGGCCGGACAGCCCCAGCATTTT	CASTPHGGAGQPQHF	.	.	TRBV28	TRBJ1-5
TGTGCCAGCAGTCCCACAGGGGGAGATAATGAAAAACTGTTTTTT	CASSPTGGDNEKLFF	TRBD1	.	TRBV28	TRBJ1-4
TGTGCCAGCAGCCTCACAGGGGGGAAGTACAATGAGCAGTTCTTC	CASSLTGGKYNEQFF	TRBD1	once	TRBV6-4	TRBJ2-1
TGTGCCAGCAGCCGGTCGGGCCTCACAGGCCCATTAGGCTATGGCTACACCTTC	CASSRSGLTGPLGYGYTF	.	.	TRBV3-1/TRBV3-2	TRBJ1-2
TGTGCCAGCAGCCCTGGGTCGGAGAGGAACAATGAGCAGTTCTTC	CASSPGSERNNEQFF	.	.	TRBV7-2	TRBJ2-1
TGTGCCAGCAGTCCACAGGGACCCACTGGGGCCAACGTCCTGACTTTC	CASSPQGPTGANVLTF	.	.	TRBV25-1	TRBJ2-6
TGTGCCAGCAGCTTCCCTAGCGGGCAAGAGACCCAGTACTTC	CASSFPSGQETQYF	TRBD2	.	TRBV7-9	TRBJ2-5
TGCAGCGCCCGAACTAGCGGGGTATACAATGAGCAGTTCTTC	CSARTSGVYNEQFF	TRBD2	.	TRBV29-1	TRBJ2-1
TGTGCCAGCAGCCGGGACAGGGATGAGGCGACTGAAGCTTTCTTT	CASSRDRDEATEAFF	TRBD1	.	TRBV28	TRBJ1-1
TGCGCCAGCAGCCCGGGCTCCAGGGCGAGTGAAAAACTGTTTTTT	CASSPGSRASEKLFF	.	.	TRBV5-1	TRBJ1-4
TGTGCCAGCAGCTTGGGGACAGGGGGTGGCAATCAGCCCCAGCATTTT	CASSLGTGGGNQPQHF	TRBD1	.	TRBV27	TRBJ1-5
TGCAGCGTGTGGGACAGGCAGAACACTGAAGCTTTCTTT	CSVWDRQNTEAFF	TRBD1	.	TRBV29-1	TRBJ1-1
TGTGCCAGCAGTTTAGAGGTTAGTCCAATGCCCTACACTGAAGCTTTCTTT	CASSLEVSPMPYTEAFF	.	.	TRBV28	TRBJ1-1
TGCGCCAGCAGCCACCTCACAGGTCCCACTGAAGCTTTCTTT	CASSHLTGPTEAFF	.	.	TRBV4-1	TRBJ1-1
TGTGCCAGCAGTGAAACCGGACAGGGGGTAAATGGCTACACCTTC	CASSETGQGVNGYTF	TRBD1	.	TRBV6-4	TRBJ1-2
TGTGCCAGCTCCCGGGGACAGGTTAGCCCCAATGAGCAGTTCTTC	CASSRGQVSPNEQFF	TRBD1	.	TRBV18	TRBJ2-1
TGTGCCAGCAGACCCCCCGGACAGGGTACATACGAGCAGTACTTC	CASRPPGQGTYEQYF	TRBD1	.	TRBV28	TRBJ2-7
TGTGCCAGCAGCTTAGGTAGCGGGATAGGCACCGGGGAGCTGTTTTTT	CASSLGSGIGTGELFF	TRBD2	.	TRBV7-6	TRBJ2-2
TGTGCCAGCGGTGACAGGGTCGGCTACACCTTC	CASGDRVGYTF	TRBD1	.	TRBV7-6	TRBJ1-2
TGTGCCAGCAGTTCCCTACAGGGGACTGAGCAGTTCTTC	CASSSLQGTEQFF	TRBD1	.	TRBV12-3/TRBV12-4	TRBJ2-1
TGTGCCAGCAGTTCTAATCTCAGACAGGGATACTATGGCTACACCTTC	CASSSNLRQGYYGYTF	TRBD1	.	TRBV28	TRBJ1-2
TGCGCCAGCAGCCAAGAGGGGGTCTCGGGGGGATTCAATGAGCAGTTCTTC	CASSQEGVSGGFNEQFF	TRBD2	.	TRBV4-1	TRBJ2-1
TGTGCCAGCAGCCTAGGGGGGGTCGTAGGACAGCCCCAGCATTTT	CASSLGGVVGQPQHF	.	.	TRBV7-2	TRBJ1-5
TGTGCCAGCAGCTTCCAAGGGGAGGTCCCAGGCGGGGAGCTGTTTTTT	CASSFQGEVPGGELFF	.	.	TRBV7-3	TRBJ2-2
TGTGCCAGCAGCCGACAGGGGGATGGTTCACCCCTCCACTTT	CASSRQGDGSPLHF	TRBD1	once	TRBV6-5	TRBJ1-6
TGCGCCAGCACCTCGGCGGCGTCGAACACTGAAGCTTTCTTT	CASTSAASNTEAFF	.	few	TRBV5-1	TRBJ1-1
TGTGCCAGCAGTCCGCGGGACCGCCCGAGGGGGGAGCTGTTTTTT	CASSPRDRPRGELFF	.	.	TRBV28	TRBJ2-2
TGTGCCAGCAGTGGAGCGGGAGCTAGCACAGATACGCAGTATTTT	CASSGAGASTDTQYF	TRBD2	.	TRBV28	TRBJ2-3
TGTGCCAGCAGCACCACCTCCGAGGGAGATACGCAGTATTTT	CASSTTSEGDTQYF	.	.	TRBV5-4	TRBJ2-3
TGTGCCAGCAGCGCGACAGGTCAGCTTATGAACACTGAAGCTTTCTTT	CASSATGQLMNTEAFF	.	.	TRBV5-5	TRBJ1-1
TGTGCCAGCAGCTCCAGGGGTAGGGGAGTGGGTTCACCCCTCCACTTT	CASSSRGRGVGSPLHF	.	.	TRBV7-9	TRBJ1-6
TGTGCCAGCAGCTTCCAGGGTACGACTAATGAAAAACTGTTTTTT	CASSFQGTTNEKLFF	.	.	TRBV7-2	TRBJ1-4
TGTGCCACGGTAGCGGGGAACCCAAACACCGGGGAGCTGTTTTTT	CATVAGNPNTGELFF	TRBD2	.	TRBV6-6	TRBJ2-2
TGTGCCAGCAGAGTCGATGGAGGCGGGGAGACCCAGTACTTC	CASRVDGGGETQYF	.	.	TRBV28	TRBJ2-5
TGTGCCAGCATGTCAACAGGGGGCTCTTTGAACACTGAAGCTTTCTTT	CASMSTGGSLNTEAFF	TRBD1	.	TRBV19	TRBJ1-1
TGTGCCAGCTCACCCAACACAGATACGCAGTATTTT	CASSPNTDTQYF	.	.	TRBV18	TRBJ2-3
TGTGCCAGTAGTCTAAAGGCGGGGGCTAGCGGGGCCTCTGGCACAGATACGCAGTATTTT	CASSLKAGASGASGTDTQYF	TRBD2	.	TRBV19	TRBJ2-3